The source of this T cell receptor (beta chain) is a study of CD8+ T cells in alopecia areata. The overall study: Dosing spanned 6 to 18 months on tofacitinib, then 6 months off drug.

Study findings and constraints: It was less clear whether patients shared TCRs than it was in mice, possibly because of HLA.

In this sample, this clone turned up a few times. Its antigen is as yet unknown. The CDR3 is 14 residues long. With 4 bases removed from V and 6 bases from J, the gap between germline ends came to 14 bases. Germline V lookup: CDR1 SGHTA, CDR2 FQGTGA. Reverse transcription of extracted RNA yielded cDNA, which provided the sequencing template. Using immunoSEQ multiplex PCR, the repertoire was profiled, and TCRdb retains in-frame clones only, with some absent. The repertoire holds about 190,000 clones, roughly three fifths seen once, with approximately 0.63% in the top ten. Stated treatment: oral pan-JAK inhibitor, 5-10 mg twice daily. As part of sample collection, lesional scalp punch biopsies and peripheral blood were taken from alopecia areata patients.

The input for sequencing was CD4+ T cells sorted from blood, taken at week 4, from a patient treated with tofacitinib. This clonotype originated in a human donor with alopecia areata. The J gene is TRBJ2-3, the V gene TRBV7-3, with D possibly TRBD1 on 5 matching bases. The CDR3 nucleotides are TGTGCCAGCAGCTCTTCGACAGTTTCGGATACGCAGTATTTT. Translated: CASSSSTVSDTQYF.